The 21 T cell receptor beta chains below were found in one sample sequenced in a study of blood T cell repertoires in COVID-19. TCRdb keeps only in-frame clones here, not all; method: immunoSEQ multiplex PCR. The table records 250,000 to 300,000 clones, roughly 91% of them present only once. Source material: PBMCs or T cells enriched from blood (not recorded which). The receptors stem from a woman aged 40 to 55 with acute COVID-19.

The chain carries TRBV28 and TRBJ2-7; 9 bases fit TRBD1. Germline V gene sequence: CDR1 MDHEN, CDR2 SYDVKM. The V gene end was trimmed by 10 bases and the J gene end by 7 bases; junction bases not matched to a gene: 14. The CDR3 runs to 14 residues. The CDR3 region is CATNPGQGIREQYF. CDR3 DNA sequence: TGTGCCACCAACCCGGGACAGGGAATTCGGGAGCAGTACTTC.

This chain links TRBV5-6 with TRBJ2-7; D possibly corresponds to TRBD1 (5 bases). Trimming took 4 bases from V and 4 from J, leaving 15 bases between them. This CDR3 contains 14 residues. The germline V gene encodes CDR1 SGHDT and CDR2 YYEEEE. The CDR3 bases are TGTGCCAGCAGCAGGACACCAGTCAAGTACGAGCAGTACTTC. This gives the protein CASSRTPVKYEQYF.

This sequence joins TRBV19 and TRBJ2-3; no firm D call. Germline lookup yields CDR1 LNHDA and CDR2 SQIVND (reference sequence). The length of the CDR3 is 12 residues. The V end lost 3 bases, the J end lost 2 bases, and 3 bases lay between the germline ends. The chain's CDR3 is CASSINTDTQYF. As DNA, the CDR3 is TGTGCCAGTAGTATTAACACAGATACGCAGTATTTT.

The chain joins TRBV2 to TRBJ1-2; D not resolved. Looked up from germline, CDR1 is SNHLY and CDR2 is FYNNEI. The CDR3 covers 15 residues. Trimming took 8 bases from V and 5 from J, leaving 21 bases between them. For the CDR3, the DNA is TGTGCCAGCGGCTCGCCCGCAGGCCTCTCGTATGGCTACACCTTC. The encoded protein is CASGSPAGLSYGYTF.

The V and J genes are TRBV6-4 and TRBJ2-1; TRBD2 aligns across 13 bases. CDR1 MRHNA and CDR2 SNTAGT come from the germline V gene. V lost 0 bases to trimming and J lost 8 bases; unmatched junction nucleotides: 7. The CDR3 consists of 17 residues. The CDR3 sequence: CASSDSRTSGRGDEQFF. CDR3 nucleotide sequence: TGTGCCAGCAGTGACTCGAGGACTAGCGGGAGAGGAGATGAGCAGTTCTTC.

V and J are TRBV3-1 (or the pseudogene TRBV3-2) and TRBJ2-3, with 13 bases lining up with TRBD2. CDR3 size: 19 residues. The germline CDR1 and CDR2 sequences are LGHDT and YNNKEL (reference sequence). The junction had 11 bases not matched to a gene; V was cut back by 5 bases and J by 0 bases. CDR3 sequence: CASSKATSGRAFSTDTQYF. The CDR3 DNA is TGTGCCAGCAGCAAGGCAACTAGCGGGAGGGCCTTTAGCACAGATACGCAGTATTTT.

The CDR3 is CASSPSPPTGGSPYEQYF. CDR3 in DNA: TGTGCCAGCAGCCCAAGCCCTCCTACAGGGGGCAGTCCCTACGAGCAGTACTTC. The V call is TRBV7-9, the J call TRBJ2-7; 9 nucleotides line up with TRBD1. The CDR3 is made up of 18 amino acids. V lost 5 bases and J lost 2; bases outside the gene matches: 16. Germline CDR1 and CDR2: SEHNR and FQNEAQ (reference sequence).

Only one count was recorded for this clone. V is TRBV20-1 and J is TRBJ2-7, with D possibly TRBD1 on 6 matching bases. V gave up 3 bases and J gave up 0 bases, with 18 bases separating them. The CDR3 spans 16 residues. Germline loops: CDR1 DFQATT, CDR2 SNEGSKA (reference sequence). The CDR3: CSASFFETGGSYEQYF. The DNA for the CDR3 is TGCAGTGCTAGTTTTTTCGAGACAGGAGGCTCCTACGAGCAGTACTTC.

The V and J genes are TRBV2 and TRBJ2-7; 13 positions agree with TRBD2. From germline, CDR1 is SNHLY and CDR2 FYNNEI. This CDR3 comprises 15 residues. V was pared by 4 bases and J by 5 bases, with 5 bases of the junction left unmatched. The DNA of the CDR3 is TGTGCCAGCAGTGCTGGACTAGCGGGAGCAGACGAGCAGTACTTC. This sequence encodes CASSAGLAGADEQYF.

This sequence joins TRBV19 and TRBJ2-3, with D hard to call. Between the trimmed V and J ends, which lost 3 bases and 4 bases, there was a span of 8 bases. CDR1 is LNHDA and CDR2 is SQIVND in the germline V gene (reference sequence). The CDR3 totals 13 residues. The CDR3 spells CASSILGSDTQYF. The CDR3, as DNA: TGTGCCAGTAGTATCCTCGGGTCAGATACGCAGTATTTT.

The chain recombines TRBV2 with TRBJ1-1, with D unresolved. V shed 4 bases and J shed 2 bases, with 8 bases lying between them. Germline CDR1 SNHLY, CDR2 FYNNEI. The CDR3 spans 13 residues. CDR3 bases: TGTGCCAGCAGTGGACACCTAAACACTGAAGCTTTCTTT. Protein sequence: CASSGHLNTEAFF.

The CDR3 loop is CASSYSRSTEAFF. The CDR3 coding sequence is TGTGCCAGCAGTTACTCGCGTAGCACTGAAGCTTTCTTT. The chain carries TRBV6-5 and TRBJ1-1; D unresolved. CDR3 length equals 13 residues. Germline assignment: CDR1 MNHEY and CDR2 SVGAGI. V lost 0 bases, J lost 4 bases, and 6 bases lay in between.

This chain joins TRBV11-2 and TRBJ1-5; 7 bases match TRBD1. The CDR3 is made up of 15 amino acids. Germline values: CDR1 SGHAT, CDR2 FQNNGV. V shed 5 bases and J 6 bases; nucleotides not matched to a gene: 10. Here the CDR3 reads CASSLDRAPSQPQHF. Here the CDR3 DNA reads TGTGCCAGCAGCCTCGACAGGGCGCCGAGTCAGCCCCAGCATTTT.

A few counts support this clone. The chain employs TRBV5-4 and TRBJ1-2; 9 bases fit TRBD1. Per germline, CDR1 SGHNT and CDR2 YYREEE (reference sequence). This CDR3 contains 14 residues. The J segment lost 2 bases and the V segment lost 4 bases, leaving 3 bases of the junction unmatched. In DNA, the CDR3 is TGTGCCAGCAGCCTCGACAGGGGGAACTATGGCTACACCTTC. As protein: CASSLDRGNYGYTF.

In nucleotides, the CDR3 is TGTGCCAGCAGCTTAGGAGGGGACATTAGCTCCTACGAGCAGTACTTC. This gives the protein CASSLGGDISSYEQYF. This chain joins TRBV7-9 and TRBJ2-7, with D possibly matching TRBD1 (6 bases). Trimming removed 1 base at V and 0 bases at J, with 13 bases between. The germline V gene encodes CDR1 SEHNR and CDR2 FQNEAQ (reference sequence). The length of the CDR3 is 16 residues.

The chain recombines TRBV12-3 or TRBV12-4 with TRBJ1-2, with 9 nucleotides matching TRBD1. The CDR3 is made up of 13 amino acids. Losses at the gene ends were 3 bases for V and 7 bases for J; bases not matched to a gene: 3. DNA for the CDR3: TGTGCCAGCAGTTTGGGACAGGGAAGTGGCTACACCTTC. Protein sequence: CASSLGQGSGYTF.

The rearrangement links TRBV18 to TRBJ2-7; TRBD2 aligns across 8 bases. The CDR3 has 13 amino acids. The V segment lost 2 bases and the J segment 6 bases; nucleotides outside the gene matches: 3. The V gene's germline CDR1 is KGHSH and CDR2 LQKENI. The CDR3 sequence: CASSPTGTSEQYF. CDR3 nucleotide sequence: TGTGCCAGCTCACCAACCGGGACTAGCGAGCAGTACTTC.

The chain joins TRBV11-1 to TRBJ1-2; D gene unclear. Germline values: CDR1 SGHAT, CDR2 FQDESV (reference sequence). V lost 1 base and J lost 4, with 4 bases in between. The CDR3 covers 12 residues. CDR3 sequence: CASSLDGYGYTF. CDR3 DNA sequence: TGTGCCAGCAGCTTAGACGGCTATGGCTACACCTTC.

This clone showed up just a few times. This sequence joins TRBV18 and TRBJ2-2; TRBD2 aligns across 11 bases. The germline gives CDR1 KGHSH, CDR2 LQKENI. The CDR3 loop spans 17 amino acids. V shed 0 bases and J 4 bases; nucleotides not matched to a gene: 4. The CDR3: CASSPPSLAGGTGELFF. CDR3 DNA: TGTGCCAGCTCACCACCGTCGCTAGCGGGAGGCACCGGGGAGCTGTTTTTT.

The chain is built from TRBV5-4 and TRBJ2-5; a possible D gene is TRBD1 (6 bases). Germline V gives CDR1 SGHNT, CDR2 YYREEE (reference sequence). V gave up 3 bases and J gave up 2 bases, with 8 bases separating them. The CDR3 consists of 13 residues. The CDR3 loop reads CASSYQGQETQYF. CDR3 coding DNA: TGTGCCAGCAGCTACCAGGGGCAAGAGACCCAGTACTTC.

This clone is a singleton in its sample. The CDR3 loop reads CASSEKPNRQVPFNAEAFF. CDR3 DNA: TGTGCCAGCAGTGAGAAACCCAACCGACAGGTTCCATTTAACGCTGAAGCTTTCTTT. The V and J genes are TRBV2 and TRBJ1-1; D perhaps matches TRBD1 (6 bases). The germline gives CDR1 SNHLY, CDR2 FYNNEI. The V gene lost 3 bases and the J gene lost 6 bases, with 29 bases spanning the gap. CDR3 length: 19 residues.